This T cell receptor (beta chain) appears in the sequencing data of a study of blood T cell repertoires in COVID-19. About the research overall: Material from acute and convalescent COVID-19 was sourced from the United States, Italy and Spain.

Produced via immunoSEQ multiplex PCR; TCRdb's table is partial and in-frame only. The data contain approximately 97,000 clones, almost 80% of them seen just once; the ten biggest clones take up about 9%. CDR1 is MNHEY, CDR2 SMNVEV, per germline (reference sequence). V lost 4 bases and J lost 7; bases outside the gene matches: 1. The CDR3 covers 15 residues. The receptor was derived from a man between 60 and 75 years old with active or convalescent COVID-19. The rearrangement uses TRBV27 and TRBJ2-1; 16 nucleotides match TRBD2. The sample consisted of peripheral blood. The DNA of the CDR3 is TGTGCCAGCAGTTCGGGACTAGCGGGGGGGAATGAGCAGTTCTTC. Encoded protein: CASSSGLAGGNEQFF.